This T cell receptor (beta chain) derives from a study of blood T cell repertoires in COVID-19. Germline V lookup: CDR1 SGHNT, CDR2 YYREEE (reference sequence). Trimming pared 6 bases from V and 5 bases from J, leaving 8 bases between. The CDR3 covers 12 residues. Profiled with immunoSEQ multiplex PCR; TCRdb holds only in-frame clones, not every one. The table includes around 310,000 clones, 75% to 90% detected once. The age range of participants was about 18 to 100 years, with residence in 20 to 25 US areas. Specimen: PBMCs or T cells enriched from blood (not recorded which). This clonotype originated in a man aged 25-40 years who had recovered from COVID-19. The chain is built from TRBV5-4 and TRBJ2-2; D not resolved. CDR3 region: CASTQRTGELFF. CDR3 nucleotide sequence: TGTGCCAGCACGCAGAGGACCGGGGAGCTGTTTTTT.